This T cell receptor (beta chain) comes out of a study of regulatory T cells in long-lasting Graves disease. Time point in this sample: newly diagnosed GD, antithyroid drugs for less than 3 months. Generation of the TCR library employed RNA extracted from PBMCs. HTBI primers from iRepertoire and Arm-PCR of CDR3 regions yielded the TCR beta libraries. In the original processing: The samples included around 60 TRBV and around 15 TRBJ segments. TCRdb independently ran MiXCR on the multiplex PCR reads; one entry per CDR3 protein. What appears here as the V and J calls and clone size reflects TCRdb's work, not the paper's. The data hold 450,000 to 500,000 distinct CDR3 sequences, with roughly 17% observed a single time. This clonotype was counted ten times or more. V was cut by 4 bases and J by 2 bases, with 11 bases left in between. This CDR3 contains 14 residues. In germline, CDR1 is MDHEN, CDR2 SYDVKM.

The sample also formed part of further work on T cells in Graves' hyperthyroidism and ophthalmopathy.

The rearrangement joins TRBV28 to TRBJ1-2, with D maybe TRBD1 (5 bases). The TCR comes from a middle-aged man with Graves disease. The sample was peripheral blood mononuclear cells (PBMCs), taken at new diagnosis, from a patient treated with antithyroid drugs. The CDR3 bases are TGTGCCAGCAGTTACGGGGGGACCAACTATGGCTACACCTTC. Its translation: CASSYGGTNYGYTF.